These T cell receptor beta chains were read from a single sample in a study of blood T cell repertoires in COVID-19. Repertoires were generated with immunoSEQ multiplex PCR, while TCRdb's copy carries only in-frame clones and drops some. Of a few hundred thousand clones listed, roughly nine tenths are singletons. The sample comprised PBMCs or T cells enriched from blood (not recorded which). All receptors derive from a woman in her twenties or thirties who had recovered from COVID-19. Each CDR3 is given with its conserved first and last residue. The D gene is left open where the match is weak. The size entry is marked missing in some rows and otherwise reads once, few, many or a size class.

d_call	v_call	clone_size	j_call	cdr3_aa	cdr3_nt
-	TRBV29-1	-	TRBJ1-1	CSVGDERGAMNTEAFF	TGCAGCGTTGGAGACGAACGAGGAGCGATGAACACTGAAGCTTTCTTT
-	TRBV7-3	-	TRBJ2-3	CASSPSASVSTDTQYF	TGTGCCAGCAGCCCAAGCGCTAGCGTAAGCACAGATACGCAGTATTTT
-	TRBV3-1/TRBV3-2	once	TRBJ1-1	CASSQVYGNTEAFF	TGTGCCAGCAGCCAAGTGTACGGGAACACTGAAGCTTTCTTT
-	TRBV3-1/TRBV3-2	-	TRBJ2-5	CASSLSGGSETQYF	TGTGCCAGCAGCCTTTCCGGGGGAAGCGAGACCCAGTACTTC
-	TRBV7-9	-	TRBJ1-1	CASSLEAGNTEAFF	TGTGCCAGCAGCTTAGAGGCAGGGAACACTGAAGCTTTCTTT
TRBD1	TRBV9	-	TRBJ1-5	CASSAGTGGQPQHF	TGTGCCAGCAGCGCGGGGACAGGCGGTCAGCCCCAGCATTTT
-	TRBV27	few	TRBJ2-4	CASSLNGQTPPKNIQYF	TGTGCCAGCAGCCTTAACGGACAGACACCCCCCAAAAACATTCAGTACTTC
TRBD1	TRBV6-5	-	TRBJ1-1	CASRTGANTEAFF	TGTGCCAGCAGGACAGGGGCTAACACTGAAGCTTTCTTT
-	TRBV6-6	-	TRBJ2-7	CASSYEGERSYEQYF	TGTGCCAGCAGTTACGAGGGGGAACGGTCCTACGAGCAGTACTTC
TRBD2	TRBV18	-	TRBJ2-1	CASSRGGYNEQFF	TGTGCCAGCTCTCGCGGGGGTTACAATGAGCAGTTCTTC
-	TRBV28	-	TRBJ1-2	CASSSQGYLGYTF	TGTGCCAGCAGTTCACAGGGCTACCTTGGCTACACCTTC
TRBD1	TRBV2	few	TRBJ2-1	CASSLQGASSYNEQFF	TGTGCCAGCAGCCTACAGGGGGCAAGCTCCTACAATGAGCAGTTCTTC
TRBD2	TRBV5-4	-	TRBJ2-3	CASSQRETDTQYF	TGTGCCAGCAGCCAGCGGGAAACAGATACGCAGTATTTT
TRBD2	TRBV4-2	-	TRBJ2-5	CASSPGLAGPETQYF	TGTGCCAGCAGCCCCGGACTAGCGGGGCCCGAGACCCAGTACTTC
TRBD2	TRBV11-2	-	TRBJ2-7	CASSPGLADSYEQYF	TGTGCCAGCAGCCCAGGACTAGCTGATTCCTACGAGCAGTACTTC
-	TRBV30	few	TRBJ2-3	CAWSLPGADTQYF	TGTGCCTGGAGTCTTCCAGGTGCAGATACGCAGTATTTT
-	TRBV7-8	-	TRBJ1-1	CASSLLRVAAEAFF	TGTGCCAGCAGCCTCCTACGGGTGGCAGCTGAAGCTTTCTTT
TRBD2	TRBV5-1	-	TRBJ2-2	CASCGLAGGDGELFF	TGCGCCAGCTGCGGACTAGCGGGAGGAGACGGGGAGCTGTTTTTT
TRBD1	TRBV7-9	-	TRBJ1-2	CASSFHDREGYGYTF	TGTGCCAGCAGCTTTCATGACAGGGAAGGCTATGGCTACACCTTC
-	TRBV6-1	once	TRBJ1-4	CASSEAGQAGEKLFF	TGTGCCAGCAGCGAAGCTGGTCAGGCGGGTGAAAAACTGTTTTTT
-	TRBV11-2	-	TRBJ1-2	CASSLDRSGVGYGYTF	TGTGCCAGCAGCTTAGATCGGTCGGGGGTTGGCTATGGCTACACCTTC
TRBD1	TRBV19	-	TRBJ1-5	CASSIAPGTGDNQPQHF	TGTGCCAGTAGTATAGCTCCCGGGACAGGGGACAATCAGCCCCAGCATTTT
-	TRBV7-9	-	TRBJ1-1	CASSLAHNEAFF	TGTGCCAGCAGCTTAGCCCATAATGAGGCTTTCTTT
TRBD2	TRBV19	-	TRBJ2-1	CASSRTSGRVEEQFF	TGTGCCAGTAGCAGGACTAGCGGGAGGGTTGAAGAGCAGTTCTTC
TRBD2	TRBV2	-	TRBJ2-5	CASSEAGGIEETQYF	TGTGCCAGCAGTGAGGCGGGAGGAATCGAAGAGACCCAGTACTTC
-	TRBV6-5	once	TRBJ1-1	CASSYSSRGRNTEAFF	TGTGCCAGCAGTTACTCGAGTAGGGGTAGGAACACTGAAGCTTTCTTT
TRBD2	TRBV9	few	TRBJ2-2	CASSVDPSGATTGELFF	TGTGCCAGCAGCGTAGATCCTAGCGGGGCAACAACCGGGGAGCTGTTTTTT
-	TRBV28	-	TRBJ2-5	CASSNPAGPDVQETQYF	TGTGCCAGCAGTAACCCCGCAGGGCCCGATGTCCAAGAGACCCAGTACTTC
TRBD2	TRBV6-5	-	TRBJ2-7	CASSPRTSGGYEQYF	TGTGCCAGCAGTCCTAGGACTAGCGGGGGGTACGAGCAGTACTTC
-	TRBV28	-	TRBJ1-1	CASSYRDEAFF	TGTGCCAGCAGTTACAGGGATGAAGCTTTCTTT
TRBD2	TRBV3-1/TRBV3-2	-	TRBJ2-7	CATTAGGSYEQYF	TGTGCCACCACAGCGGGAGGAAGCTACGAGCAGTACTTC
TRBD1	TRBV29-1	once	TRBJ1-5	CSAILTGLNQPQHF	TGCAGCGCTATACTGACAGGGCTAAATCAGCCCCAGCATTTT
TRBD2	TRBV4-2	-	TRBJ2-1	CASSQLRVRGGPGNEQFF	TGTGCCAGCAGCCAACTCCGGGTTCGGGGGGGGCCGGGAAATGAGCAGTTCTTC
-	TRBV5-6	-	TRBJ2-7	CASTLWAAASYEQYF	TGTGCCAGCACCCTCTGGGCAGCAGCCTCCTACGAGCAGTACTTC
TRBD1	TRBV5-1	-	TRBJ1-1	CASSLGTGRAEAFF	TGCGCCAGCAGCTTGGGGACAGGGCGGGCTGAAGCTTTCTTT
-	TRBV7-9	-	TRBJ1-2	CASSLGHIAYGYTF	TGTGCCAGCAGCTTAGGACACATCGCCTATGGCTACACCTTC
TRBD1	TRBV12-5	-	TRBJ1-5	CASVGDRTRLKPQHF	TGTGCTAGTGTTGGGGACAGGACCCGCCTCAAGCCCCAGCATTTT
-	TRBV5-1	-	TRBJ1-1	CASSFARGEGNTEAFF	TGCGCCAGCAGCTTCGCCAGGGGAGAGGGGAACACTGAAGCTTTCTTT
TRBD1	TRBV13	-	TRBJ1-3	CASSARGSGNTIYF	TGTGCCAGCAGCGCCAGGGGGTCTGGAAACACCATATATTTT
TRBD1	TRBV19	-	TRBJ1-4	CASSFRQGANEKLFF	TGTGCCAGTAGTTTTAGACAGGGAGCTAATGAAAAACTGTTTTTT
TRBD1	TRBV29-1	once	TRBJ2-7	CSVARGSSYEQYF	TGCAGCGTTGCCAGGGGGAGCTCCTACGAGCAGTACTTC
-	TRBV5-4	-	TRBJ1-2	CASSQGQGGIYGYTF	TGTGCCAGCAGCCAAGGACAAGGAGGGATCTATGGCTACACCTTC
-	TRBV5-1	-	TRBJ1-1	CASSLGVGRSGTEAFF	TGCGCCAGCAGCTTGGGTGTGGGGAGAAGTGGCACTGAAGCTTTCTTT
TRBD1	TRBV19	-	TRBJ1-2	CASSMGTGGSYGYTF	TGTGCCAGTAGTATGGGGACAGGGGGCTCCTATGGCTACACCTTC
TRBD2	TRBV19	-	TRBJ2-1	CASSIDRAGGPKFF	TGTGCCAGTAGTATAGATAGGGCGGGGGGGCCGAAGTTCTTC
-	TRBV3-1/TRBV3-2	-	TRBJ1-1	CASSQAKGVAFF	TGTGCCAGCAGCCAAGCTAAGGGGGTGGCTTTCTTT
TRBD1	TRBV7-9	-	TRBJ2-1	CASSSDRQGVFYNEQFF	TGTGCCAGCAGCTCAGATAGACAGGGGGTATTCTACAATGAGCAGTTCTTC
-	TRBV4-2	-	TRBJ2-7	CASSPGGPSYEQYF	TGTGCCAGCAGCCCCGGGGGGCCTAGCTACGAGCAGTACTTC
TRBD1	TRBV4-1	-	TRBJ1-6	CASSQHRGTAYNSPLHF	TGCGCCAGCAGCCAACACCGCGGGACAGCTTATAATTCACCCCTCCACTTT
-	TRBV9	-	TRBJ1-5	CASSPGTINQPQHF	TGTGCCAGCAGCCCAGGGACAATCAATCAGCCCCAGCATTTT